This TCR beta chain originates from a study of technical replicates of blood from several donors. This clone was detected only once. Trimming took 2 bases from V and 0 from J, leaving 4 bases between them. CDR1 and CDR2 from the germline V gene are MDHEN and SYDVKM. This CDR3 is built from 14 residues. Libraries were prepared by immunoSEQ multiplex PCR; TCRdb keeps only in-frame clonotypes and omits some of them. The sample includes about 84,000 clones, 93% of them seen just once. The TCR comes from a human donor in good health. Material: T cells isolated from PBMCs. The chain is built from TRBV28 and TRBJ1-4, with no clear D. CDR3 in DNA: TGTGCCAGCAGTTTACCCACAACTAATGAAAAACTGTTTTTT. Residues: CASSLPTTNEKLFF. Variable domain in full (rest from reference TRBV28 and TRBJ1-4): DVKVTQSSRYLVKRTGEKVFLECVQDMDHENMFWYRQDPGLGLRLIYFSYDVKMKEKGDIPEGYSVSREKKERFSLILESASTNQTSMYLCASSLPTTNEKLFFGSGTQLSVL.